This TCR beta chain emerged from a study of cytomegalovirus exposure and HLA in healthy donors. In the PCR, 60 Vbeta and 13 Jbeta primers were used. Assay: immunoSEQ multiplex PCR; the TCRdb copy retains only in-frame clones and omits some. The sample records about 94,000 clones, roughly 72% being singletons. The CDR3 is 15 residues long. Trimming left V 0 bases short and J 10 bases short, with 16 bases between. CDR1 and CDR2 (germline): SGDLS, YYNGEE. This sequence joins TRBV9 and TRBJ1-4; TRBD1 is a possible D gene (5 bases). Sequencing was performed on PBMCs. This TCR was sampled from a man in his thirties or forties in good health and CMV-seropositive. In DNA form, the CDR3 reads TGTGCCAGCAGCGTAGGGACAAACGCGCTCGGAAAACTGTTTTTT. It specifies CASSVGTNALGKLFF.